This TCR beta chain was recovered during a study of cytotoxic CD8 clonotypes in ibrutinib-treated CLL. The CDR3 has 14 residues. The germline V gene encodes CDR1 SGHAT and CDR2 FQNNGV. Sequencing was performed with immunoSEQ multiplex PCR; in TCRdb, only in-frame clones are kept and a portion is missing. The sample holds around 150,000 clones, 80% seen once. On this clone itself: A junction end diverges from the germline sequence, so it may reflect a read error.

Sequencing used PBMCs, obtained after 36 months of ibrutinib treatment. The chain has TRBV11-2 and TRBJ1-2; 7 bases align to TRBD1. The receptor was derived from a human donor with chronic lymphocytic leukemia. The CDR3 loop reads CTSSLGGGYYGYTF. In DNA, the CDR3 is TGTACCAGCAGCTTAGGGGGCGGGTACTATGGCTACACCTTC.